This TCR beta chain appears in the sequencing data of a study of Graves' ophthalmopathy and Graves' hyperthyroidism. This clonotype was picked up a small number of times. Its antigen is not identified. RNA transcripts served as template for amplifying TCR beta CDR3 sequences. Amplification began with first-round RT-PCR using HTBI primers, then second-round multiplex PCR was performed. MiXCR was run by TCRdb on the multiplex PCR reads, yielding one entry per CDR3 protein. The sample has roughly 1.1 million distinct CDR3 sequences; around a third are singletons. The length of the CDR3 is 13 residues. Germline V gene lookup returns CDR1 SEHNR and CDR2 FQNEAQ (reference sequence). V lost 2 bases to trimming and J lost 5 bases, with 9 bases between them. The study's findings and limits: The model's ophthalmopathy progression predictions had just under 71% sensitivity and less than 75% specificity.

The chain couples TRBV7-9 to TRBJ1-2; D unresolved. The clonotype was recovered from an adult man with Graves' hyperthyroidism. The sequenced sample consisted of peripheral blood or thyroid tissue (not recorded which). DNA for the CDR3: TGTGCCAGCAGCTTACGTAACGATTATGGCTACACCTTC. This codes for CASSLRNDYGYTF.